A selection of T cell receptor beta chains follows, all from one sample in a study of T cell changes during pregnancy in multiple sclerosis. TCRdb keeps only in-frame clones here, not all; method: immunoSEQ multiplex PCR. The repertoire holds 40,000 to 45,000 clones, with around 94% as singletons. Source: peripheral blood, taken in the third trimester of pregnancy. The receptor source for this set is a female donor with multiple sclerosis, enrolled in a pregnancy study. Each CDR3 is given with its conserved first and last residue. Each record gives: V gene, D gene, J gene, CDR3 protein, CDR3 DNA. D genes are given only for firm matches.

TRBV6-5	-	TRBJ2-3	CASSLGLTTDTQYF	TGTGCCAGCAGTTTGGGACTCACAACAGATACGCAGTATTTT
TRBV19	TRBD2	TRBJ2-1	CASSGGTSGRSSYNEQFF	TGTGCCAGTAGCGGAGGGACTAGCGGGCGTAGCTCCTACAATGAGCAGTTCTTC
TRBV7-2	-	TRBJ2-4	CASSLSRGAVVKNIQYF	TGTGCCAGCAGCTTATCCCGGGGGGCGGTGGTCAAAAACATTCAGTACTTC
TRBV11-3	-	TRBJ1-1	CASSLRGGVTEAFF	TGTGCCAGCAGCTTACGGGGGGGCGTCACTGAAGCTTTCTTT
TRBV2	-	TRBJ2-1	CASTQRGLTYNEQFF	TGTGCCAGCACTCAAAGGGGACTCACCTACAATGAGCAGTTCTTC
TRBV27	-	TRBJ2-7	CASSLGLVSYEQYF	TGTGCCAGCAGTTTAGGACTTGTCTCCTACGAGCAGTACTTC
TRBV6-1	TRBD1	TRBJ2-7	CASSQQGGEQYF	TGTGCCAGCAGTCAACAGGGGGGCGAGCAGTACTTC
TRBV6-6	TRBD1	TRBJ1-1	CASSFPGQGALEAFF	TGTGCCAGCAGTTTCCCGGGACAGGGGGCGTTGGAGGCTTTCTTT
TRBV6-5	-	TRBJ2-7	CASSYGHRVVEQYF	TGTGCCAGCAGTTACGGGCACAGGGTGGTCGAGCAGTACTTC
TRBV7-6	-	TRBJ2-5	CASSLRNQETQYF	TGTGCCAGCAGCTTACGTAATCAAGAGACCCAGTACTTC
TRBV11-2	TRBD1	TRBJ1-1	CASSSGGQPEPNTEAFF	TGTGCCAGCAGCTCCGGGGGACAGCCCGAACCGAACACTGAAGCTTTCTTT
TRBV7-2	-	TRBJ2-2	CASSLGRDGTGELFF	TGTGCCAGCAGCTTGGGCAGGGATGGAACCGGGGAGCTGTTTTTT
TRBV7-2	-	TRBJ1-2	CASSLPGIGYTF	TGTGCCAGCAGCTTACCCGGGATTGGCTACACCTTC
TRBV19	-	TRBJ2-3	CASSIEARGDTQYF	TGTGCCAGTAGTATAGAAGCTAGGGGGGATACGCAGTATTTT
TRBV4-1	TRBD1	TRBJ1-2	CASSPQSGQRNYGYTF	TGCGCCAGCAGCCCCCAGTCGGGACAGCGTAACTATGGCTACACCTTC
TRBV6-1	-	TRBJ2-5	CASRRDPKWGETQYF	TGTGCCAGCAGGCGGGACCCTAAGTGGGGAGAGACCCAGTACTTC
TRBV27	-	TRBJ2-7	CASTERLGNLGEQYF	TGTGCCAGCACTGAACGACTAGGAAATTTGGGCGAGCAGTACTTC
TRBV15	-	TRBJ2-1	CATSRAEVSSYNEQFF	TGTGCCACCAGCAGAGCGGAGGTTTCGAGCTACAATGAGCAGTTCTTC
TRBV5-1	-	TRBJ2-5	CASSWRVGETQYF	TGCGCCAGCAGCTGGAGGGTTGGAGAGACCCAGTACTTC
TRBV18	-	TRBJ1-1	CASSLRQHTEAFF	TGTGCCAGCTCACTCAGGCAGCACACTGAAGCTTTCTTT
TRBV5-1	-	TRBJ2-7	CASSLSVGEQYF	TGCGCCAGCAGCTTGTCCGTCGGCGAGCAGTACTTC
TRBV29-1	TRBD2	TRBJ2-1	CSGTSGINNEQFF	TGCAGCGGGACTAGCGGGATAAACAATGAGCAGTTCTTC